The 20 T cell receptor beta chains presented below share a single source sample, sequenced in a study of shared clonotypes between healthy human individuals. Repertoires were generated with immunoSEQ multiplex PCR, while TCRdb's copy carries only in-frame clones and drops some. The sample has about 560,000 clones, around 76% seen once. Input material: PBMCs. The receptors derive from a woman aged 40 to 55 in good health. Some clones in this sample may be carry-over from other donors' samples.

The chain couples TRBV19 to TRBJ1-2; no definite D call. The CDR3 consists of 13 residues. Germline CDR1 LNHDA, CDR2 SQIVND (reference sequence). Trimming pared 3 bases from V and 8 bases from J, leaving 13 bases between. The CDR3 is CASSIPRRRGYTF. CDR3 sequence (DNA): TGTGCCAGTAGTATCCCTCGACGGCGGGGCTACACCTTC.

As concerns this clone: This probably arose from a read error, given a far larger clone one base away. This rearrangement joins TRBV30 to TRBJ2-5, with 8 bases that match TRBD2. The CDR3 runs to 13 residues. Germline V CDR1 and CDR2: GTSNPN, SVGIG (reference sequence). In nucleotides, the CDR3 is TGTGCCTGGCGCCGGACGGGGGGGCAGACCCAGCACTTC. Protein product: CAWRRTGGQTQHF.

V gene TRBV29-1 combines with J gene TRBJ1-1; D remains unclear. V was clipped by 2 bases and J by 14 bases, with 15 bases between them. CDR3 length equals 11 residues. In germline, CDR1 is SQVTM, CDR2 ANQGSEA. Here the CDR3 reads CSVERGGIPFF. The CDR3 DNA sequence: TGCAGCGTTGAAAGAGGAGGCATTCCATTCTTT.

The genes are TRBV30 and TRBJ1-6, with 7 bases aligning to TRBD1. The CDR3 is made up of 15 amino acids. Germline V gene lookup returns CDR1 GTSNPN and CDR2 SVGIG (reference sequence). V gave up 0 bases and J gave up 7 bases; unmatched junction bases: 6. This chain's CDR3 is CAWSVQSGQNSPLHF. The DNA for the CDR3 is TGTGCCTGGAGTGTACAGTCGGGACAGAATTCACCCCTCCACTTT.

The chain uses TRBV5-1 and TRBJ1-1; TRBD1 matches at 8 bases. Germline V CDR1 and CDR2: SGHRS, YFSETQ. The CDR3 spans 15 residues. Trimming took 0 bases from V and 4 from J; bases not matched to a gene: 5. CDR3 sequence: CASSLGATGGTEAFF. The CDR3 region has the DNA TGCGCCAGCAGCTTGGGGGCAACAGGGGGCACTGAAGCTTTCTTT.

For this clone: This may stem from a read error, because a much larger clone lies one nucleotide away. The chain carries TRBV5-1 and TRBJ1-2; D not resolved. Per germline, CDR1 SGHRS and CDR2 YFSETQ. V shed 0 bases and J shed 7 bases, with 10 bases lying between them. The CDR3 covers 13 residues. The CDR3 loop is CASSLAADCGYTF. The DNA for the CDR3 is TGCGCCAGCAGCTTGGCCGCGGACTGTGGCTACACCTTC.

J is TRBJ1-2 and V is TRBV4-1; TRBD1 is a possible D gene (5 bases). This CDR3 contains 17 residues. Germline CDR1 is MGHRA and CDR2 is YSYEKL. V gave up 3 bases and J gave up 2 bases, with 19 bases separating them. This CDR3 reads CASSQPQTGSYNYGYTF. The CDR3 nucleotides read TGCGCCAGCAGCCAGCCCCAAACAGGAAGCTACAACTATGGCTACACCTTC.

The count of this clone is one. This rearrangement joins TRBV7-3 to TRBJ2-3; 8 bases fit TRBD2. The CDR3 spans 14 residues. Germline values: CDR1 SGHTA, CDR2 FQGTGA. V lost 3 bases and J lost 13; bases outside the gene matches: 12. The CDR3 DNA is TGTGCCAGCAGCTTTCGGGCTGCAGCGGGAGCCAAGTATTTT. It is translated as CASSFRAAAGAKYF. The variable domain in full, completed from reference TRBV7-3 and TRBJ2-3, reads GAGVSQTPSNKVTEKGKYVELRCDPISGHTALYWYRQSLGQGPEFLIYFQGTGAADDSGLPNDRFFAVRPEGSVSTLKIQRTERGDSAVYLCASSFRAAAGAKYFGPGTRLTVL.

The sample holds one count of this clone. CDR3 sequence reads: CAWSGLGAGELFF. The CDR3 DNA sequence: TGTGCCTGGAGTGGTCTTGGGGCCGGGGAGCTGTTTTTT. The chain employs TRBV30 and TRBJ2-2, with no clear D. The germline V and J ends were trimmed by 1 base and 6 bases, with 9 bases remaining between them. The CDR3 is 13 residues long. Germline CDR1 GTSNPN, CDR2 SVGIG (reference sequence).

This clone was seen at least ten times. The J gene is TRBJ2-3, the V gene TRBV6-6; D is possibly TRBD1 (5 bases). The V gene's germline CDR1 is MNHNY and CDR2 SVGAGI (reference sequence). V lost 6 bases and J lost 0, with 13 bases in between. The CDR3 length is 15 residues. The CDR3 is CASSPGLGSTDTQYF. CDR3 bases: TGTGCCAGCAGCCCAGGGTTGGGTAGCACAGATACGCAGTATTTT.

The V call is TRBV28, the J call TRBJ2-7; TRBD1 matches 9 bases. This CDR3 comprises 12 residues. Germline V CDR1 and CDR2: MDHEN, SYDVKM. V gave up 5 bases and J gave up 6 bases; unmatched junction bases: 2. The CDR3 DNA reads as TGTGCCAGCAGTCTACAGGGGGCCGAGCAGTACTTC. Amino acids: CASSLQGAEQYF.

This clone came up a few times. A much larger clone differs by one base, so this may be a read error. The chain recombines TRBV30 with TRBJ1-5; TRBD1 is a possible D gene (5 bases). This CDR3 comprises 14 residues. The V end was cut by 4 bases, the J end by 7 bases, with 17 bases between. Germline V gene sequence: CDR1 GTSNPN, CDR2 SVGIG (reference sequence). The CDR3 loop reads CAWTDRAVMQPQHF. CDR3 coding DNA: TGTGCCTGGACTGACAGAGCCGTAATGCAGCCCCAGCATTTT.

The rearrangement uses TRBV18 and TRBJ2-1; 8 bases line up with TRBD2. Germline V lookup: CDR1 KGHSH, CDR2 LQKENI. The CDR3 has 14 residues. V dropped 2 bases and J dropped 7; count of bases not matched to a gene: 4. The CDR3 sequence: CASSPVAGGNEQFF. The CDR3 DNA follows: TGTGCCAGCTCACCAGTTGCGGGGGGTAATGAGCAGTTCTTC. Using reference TRBV18 and TRBJ2-1 for the parts outside the CDR3, the full variable domain is NAGVMQNPRHLVRRRGQEARLRCSPMKGHSHVYWYRQLPEEGLKFMVYLQKENIIDESGMPKERFSAEFPKEGPSILRIQQVVRGDSAAYFCASSPVAGGNEQFFGPGTRLTVL.

Comments on this clone: A much larger clone differs by one base, so this may be a read error. The J gene is TRBJ2-7, the V gene TRBV5-1, with D perhaps assigned TRBD1 or TRBD2 (5 bases each). Germline CDR1 and CDR2: SGHRS and YFSETQ. This CDR3 spans 13 amino acids. CDR3 nucleotides: TGCGCCAGCAGCGTGAGGGGTTCCTACGAGCAGTGCTTC. This translates into CASSVRGSYEQCF.

A single count supports this clone. The V and J genes are TRBV27 and TRBJ2-5; D may be TRBD1 or TRBD2 (6 bases each). Trimming shortened V by 0 bases and J by 5 bases, and 13 bases separated the two germline ends. Germline V gene sequence: CDR1 MNHEY, CDR2 SMNVEV (reference sequence). This CDR3 has 15 amino acids. The CDR3 spells CASSLSLGGTETQYF. For the CDR3, the DNA is TGTGCCAGCAGTTTATCGCTAGGGGGGACGGAGACCCAGTACTTC.

The rearrangement joins TRBV7-8 to TRBJ2-7, with TRBD1 matching over 11 bases. V dropped 6 bases and J dropped 5; count of bases not matched to a gene: 9. This CDR3 has 15 amino acids. Germline-derived CDR1 and CDR2 are SGHVS and FQNEAQ. CDR3 in DNA: TGTGCCAGCAGACCTTTGGACAGGGGGCCCCACGAGCAGTACTTC. It encodes CASRPLDRGPHEQYF.

The V and J genes are TRBV28 and TRBJ1-3; D remains ambiguous. V lost 6 bases and J 0 bases, leaving 9 bases between the germline ends. The CDR3 contains 14 residues. Germline CDR1 and CDR2: MDHEN and SYDVKM. CDR3 sequence reads: CASRSRSSGNTIYF. CDR3 bases: TGTGCCAGCAGGAGCAGGAGCTCTGGAAACACCATATATTTT.

The chain recombines TRBV18 with TRBJ2-3; D possibly uses TRBD1 or TRBD2 (5 bases each). This CDR3 has 13 amino acids. Trimming left V 8 bases short and J 1 base short, with 10 bases between. Germline V gene lookup returns CDR1 KGHSH and CDR2 LQKENI. CDR3 sequence reads: CASRDAGTDTQYF. Here the CDR3 DNA reads TGTGCCAGCCGGGACGCCGGCACAGATACGCAGTATTTT.

This clone was recorded only once. The chain has TRBV27 and TRBJ2-7, with 10 bases identical to TRBD2. This CDR3 region has 14 residues. J lost 7 bases, V lost 6 bases, and 9 bases had no gene match. Germline V gives CDR1 MNHEY, CDR2 SMNVEV (reference sequence). This CDR3 reads CASRPLAGVLEQYF. CDR3 sequence (DNA): TGTGCCAGCAGGCCCCTAGCGGGAGTATTGGAGCAGTACTTC.

This clone was picked up one time. This chain joins TRBV7-8 and TRBJ2-1; D gene unclear. This CDR3 spans 13 amino acids. V lost 5 bases, J lost 9 bases, and 14 bases lay in between. Germline CDR1 SGHVS, CDR2 FQNEAQ. The CDR3 DNA follows: TGTGCCAGCAGCCCCTCGGCAATCGCTGAGCAGTTCTTC. This gives the protein CASSPSAIAEQFF.